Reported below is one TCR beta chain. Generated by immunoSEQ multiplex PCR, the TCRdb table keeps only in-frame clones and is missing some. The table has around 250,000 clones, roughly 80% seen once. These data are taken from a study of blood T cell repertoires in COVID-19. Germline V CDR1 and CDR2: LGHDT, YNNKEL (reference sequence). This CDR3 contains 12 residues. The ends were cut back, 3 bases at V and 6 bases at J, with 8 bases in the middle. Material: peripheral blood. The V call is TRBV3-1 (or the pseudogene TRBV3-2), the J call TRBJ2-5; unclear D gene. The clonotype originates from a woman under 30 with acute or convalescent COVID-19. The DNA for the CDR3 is TGTGCCAGCAGCCAGATAGAAAAGACCCAGTACTTC. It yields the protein CASSQIEKTQYF.